Listed here are 18 T cell receptor beta chains from one sample, sequenced in a study of T cell repertoires in ileal Crohn's disease. Sequencing was performed with immunoSEQ multiplex PCR; in TCRdb, only in-frame clones are kept and a portion is missing. The data hold roughly 16,000 clones, with approximately 94% observed a single time. The specimen was ileal tissue. The receptors stem from an adult with Crohn's disease.

The rearrangement uses TRBV7-2 and TRBJ2-7, with TRBD2 matching 7 bases. The CDR3 loop spans 14 amino acids. V was pared by 1 base and J by 2 bases, with 2 bases of the junction left unmatched. Germline values: CDR1 SGHTA, CDR2 FQGNSA. CDR3 sequence reads: CASSLEGRAYEQYF. The CDR3, as DNA: TGTGCCAGCAGCTTAGAGGGGAGGGCCTACGAGCAGTACTTC.

The chain has TRBV18 and TRBJ2-5; D not resolved. Germline CDR1 KGHSH, CDR2 LQKENI. The CDR3 runs to 12 residues. Trimming left V 3 bases short and J 0 bases short, with 2 bases between. CDR3 sequence: CASSPNQETQYF. In DNA, the CDR3 is TGTGCCAGCTCACCCAACCAAGAGACCCAGTACTTC.

The rearrangement joins TRBV5-1 to TRBJ2-5, with D perhaps TRBD1 (5 bases). Trimming removed 3 bases at V and 2 bases at J, with 5 bases between. Germline values: CDR1 SGHRS, CDR2 YFSETQ. The CDR3 spans 12 residues. The CDR3 bases are TGCGCCAGCAGCTCAGGGCAAGAGACCCAGTACTTC. This gives the protein CASSSGQETQYF.

This chain joins TRBV4-1 and TRBJ1-4; 9 bases align to TRBD1. The V segment lost 2 bases and the J segment 8 bases; nucleotides outside the gene matches: 9. CDR3 length: 16 residues. CDR1 is MGHRA, CDR2 YSYEKL, per germline. CDR3 DNA sequence: TGCGCCAGCAGCCAATCATCCCGGACAGGGGACGAAAAACTGTTTTTT. Protein: CASSQSSRTGDEKLFF.

The chain joins TRBV5-1 to TRBJ2-2; 13 nucleotides agree with TRBD2. There are 17 residues in the CDR3. Germline trimming cut 4 bases from V and 2 bases from J; bases unmatched to any gene: 5. Germline assignment: CDR1 SGHRS and CDR2 YFSETQ. DNA of the CDR3: TGCGCCAGCAGCCCCCGACTAGCGGGGGGTAACACCGGGGAGCTGTTTTTT. It encodes CASSPRLAGGNTGELFF.

The gene calls are TRBV28 and TRBJ1-5; the match to TRBD1 covers 9 bases. This CDR3 has 14 amino acids. After removal of 7 bases from V and 6 bases from J, the junction contained 7 bases not matched to a gene. The germline gives CDR1 MDHEN, CDR2 SYDVKM. CDR3 in DNA: TGTGCCAGCATTTGGACAGGGGAAAGTCAGCCCCAGCATTTT. It encodes CASIWTGESQPQHF.

The CDR3 DNA reads as TGTGCCAGCAGTCAGAGGTCTGACAGGCTCTTTTATGGCTACACCTTC. Translation: CASSQRSDRLFYGYTF. The rearrangement links TRBV27 to TRBJ1-2, with D possibly matching TRBD1 (6 bases). The CDR3 covers 16 residues. The V gene's germline CDR1 is MNHEY and CDR2 SMNVEV (reference sequence). The V and J ends lost 5 bases and 5 bases respectively, with 21 bases between them.

V gene TRBV2 combines with J gene TRBJ1-3, with D perhaps matching TRBD1 (6 bases). The CDR3 extends over 13 amino acids. CDR1 is SNHLY and CDR2 is FYNNEI in the germline V gene. The V gene lost 7 bases and the J gene lost 0 bases, with 7 bases spanning the gap. CDR3 protein: CASTTGSGNTIYF. The DNA of the CDR3 is TGTGCCAGCACGACAGGCTCTGGAAACACCATATATTTT. Together with reference TRBV2 and TRBJ1-3, the CDR3 gives the full variable domain: EPEVTQTPSHQVTQMGQEVILRCVPISNHLYFYWYRQILGQKVEFLVSFYNNEISEKSEIFDDQFSVERPDGSNFTLKIRSTKLEDSAMYFCASTTGSGNTIYFGEGSWLTVV.

This rearrangement joins TRBV7-2 to TRBJ1-2; D gene ambiguous. With 4 bases removed from V and 0 bases from J, the gap between germline ends came to 9 bases. The CDR3 contains 14 residues. CDR1 and CDR2 from the germline V gene are SGHTA and FQGNSA. DNA of the CDR3: TGTGCCAGCAGCTCTCAGGCAGCTAACTATGGCTACACCTTC. As protein: CASSSQAANYGYTF.

This clone was seen just once. The chain links TRBV2 to TRBJ2-1; 9 bases map to TRBD2. Trimming cost V 7 bases and J 3 bases; bases outside gene matches: 1. Per the germline V gene, CDR1 is SNHLY and CDR2 is FYNNEI. The CDR3 sequence is 13 residues long. CDR3 loop: CASTRGGYNEQFF. CDR3 nucleotides: TGTGCCAGCACGCGGGGGGGCTACAATGAGCAGTTCTTC.

The CDR3 spells CASSTQSGSPLHF. The CDR3 bases are TGTGCCAGTAGTACCCAATCAGGGTCACCCCTCCACTTT. This chain links TRBV19 with TRBJ1-6; D might be TRBD1 (5 bases). The length of the CDR3 is 13 residues. V gave up 4 bases and J gave up 10 bases, with 11 bases separating them. From germline, CDR1 is LNHDA and CDR2 SQIVND (reference sequence).

This rearrangement joins TRBV10-3 to TRBJ1-6; 8 positions match TRBD1. CDR1 and CDR2 (germline): ENHRY, SYGVKD. V shed 2 bases, J shed 0 bases, and the junction held 3 bases outside the gene matches. CDR3 size: 17 residues. CDR3 bases: TGTGCCATCAGTGAGACAGGGGGGCTCTCCTATAATTCACCCCTCCACTTT. Encoded protein: CAISETGGLSYNSPLHF.

This chain connects TRBV11-2 to TRBJ2-5, with TRBD1 identical over 7 bases. The CDR3 is 13 amino acids. V trimming: 5 bases; J trimming: 2 bases; junction bases outside the gene matches: 2. CDR1 SGHAT and CDR2 FQNNGV come from the germline V gene. The CDR3: CASSRDRQETQYF. For the CDR3, the DNA is TGTGCCAGCAGCCGGGACAGACAAGAGACCCAGTACTTC.

The chain combines TRBV15 with TRBJ1-2, with 7 nucleotides matching TRBD1. Germline V lookup: CDR1 LNHNV, CDR2 YYDKDF (reference sequence). This CDR3 region has 16 residues. The V and J ends lost 0 bases and 6 bases, in that order; junction bases with no gene match: 10. CDR3 loop: CATSRDTGERRNGYTF. The CDR3 DNA follows: TGTGCCACCAGCAGAGATACAGGGGAAAGGCGAAATGGCTACACCTTC.

This clone has more than one count but fewer than ten. Other DNA sequences in this sample translate to the same CDR3. The chain has TRBV5-6 and TRBJ2-1; 8 bases map to TRBD1. The CDR3 is made up of 15 amino acids. Trimming removed 0 bases from V and 6 bases from J; junction bases left unmatched: 5. Germline CDR1 reads SGHDT; CDR2 reads YYEEEE. This chain's CDR3 is CASSLGTGQFNEQFF. The DNA of the CDR3 is TGTGCCAGCAGCTTGGGGACAGGGCAGTTCAATGAGCAGTTCTTC.

The chain employs TRBV18 and TRBJ1-5; weak D call: TRBD1 (6 bases). This CDR3 is 15 amino acids long. V was pared by 3 bases and J by 4 bases, with 13 bases between. The germline V gene has CDR1 KGHSH and CDR2 LQKENI. The CDR3 DNA reads as TGTGCCAGCTCACCTTCGCAGGGGCAGAATCAGCCCCAGCATTTT. Protein: CASSPSQGQNQPQHF.

CDR3 protein: CASSLRQGARLLSSPLHF. The DNA of the CDR3 is TGTGCCAGCAGTCTGCGACAGGGGGCGCGACTGTTGAGTTCACCCCTCCACTTT. The gene calls are TRBV27 and TRBJ1-6; TRBD1 aligns across 10 bases. The CDR3 consists of 18 residues. J lost 9 bases, V lost 5 bases, and 16 bases had no gene match. Germline loops: CDR1 MNHEY, CDR2 SMNVEV (reference sequence).

This sequence joins TRBV5-1 and TRBJ2-7; D is perhaps TRBD1 (6 bases). This CDR3 comprises 12 residues. The germline CDR1 and CDR2 sequences are SGHRS and YFSETQ. V lost 5 bases to trimming and J lost 3 bases, with 9 bases between them. Here the CDR3 reads CASRLDSYEQYF. The CDR3 region has the DNA TGCGCCAGCAGACTGGACAGCTACGAGCAGTACTTC.